The 23 T cell receptor beta chains listed next were all sequenced from one sample in a study of tumor and adjacent non-tumor tissue in lung cancer (dated by TCRdb to about 2018). RNA was isolated from bulk, unsorted tissue, and RNA quality was assessed with a NanoDrop ND-1000 and an Agilent 2100. Normal lung samples were distant non-tumor tissue taken more than 3 cm from the tumor edge. Preparation of the library involved multiplex PCR. The sequencing machine was an Illumina HiSeq 2500. Following protocols modified from ARM-PCR, the researchers constructed TCRbeta libraries through three rounds of nested PCR with primers (Table S4). TCRdb reanalyzed the raw reads on its own, using fastp at Q25 for trimming and MiXCR for clone calling, and kept in-frame beta chains. Rows with a matching CDR3 protein are joined into one entry that keeps the most common DNA and genes. A total of tens of thousands of distinct CDR3 sequences appear in this sample, 65% to 85% of them only once. The ten largest account for approximately 55% of the sample.

Material for sequencing was distant non-tumor lung tissue. These receptors were collected from a man in his 60s with non-small cell lung cancer.

As concerns this clonotype: A junction boundary mismatches the germline segment, possibly from a read error. The chain couples TRBV20-1 to TRBJ2-1; TRBD2 matches 11 bases. CDR3 length: 17 amino acids. The germline CDR1 and CDR2 sequences are DFQATT and SNEGSKA (reference sequence). The CDR3 nucleotides are TGCAGTCCTAGGACGGTTATTAGCGGGGGGGCCGTAAATGAGGAGTTCTTC. The encoded protein is CSPRTVISGGAVNEEFF.

Worth noting for this clonotype: Germline and junction disagree at one end, which may indicate a read error. The rearrangement uses TRBV6-5 and TRBJ1-1; maybe TRBD1 (5 bases). The V gene's germline CDR1 is MNHEY and CDR2 SVGAGI. The CDR3 spans 16 residues. CDR3 nucleotide sequence: TGTGCCAGCAGTTACGCTCAGGGAGGTTTCGACACTGAACCTTTCTTT. Translation gives CASSYAQGGFDTEPFF.

The rearrangement joins TRBV6-5 to TRBJ1-6; the D is unclear. The CDR3 extends over 14 amino acids. V was shortened by 1 base and J by 7 bases, with 8 bases between the two germline ends. Germline V lookup: CDR1 MNHEY, CDR2 SVGAGI. CDR3 protein: CASSYFMGNSPLHF. Written as DNA, the CDR3 is TGTGCCAGCAGTTACTTCATGGGCAATTCACCCCTCCACTTT.

In regard to this clonotype: A junction boundary mismatches the germline segment, possibly from a read error. V usage is TRBV6-2 or TRBV6-3 and J usage is TRBJ1-2; D is perhaps TRBD1 (5 bases). The CDR3 is made up of 15 amino acids. CDR1 and CDR2 from the germline V gene are MNHEY and SVGEGT. The DNA of the CDR3 is TGTGCCAGCAGTGACCCCGGGATAGGGGACCGGGGCTACAACTTC. Its translation: CASSDPGIGDRGYNF.

To note about this clonotype: At one of its ends the junction is not consistent with the germline gene, which may arise from a read error. J is TRBJ2-3 and V is TRBV20-1; 9 nucleotides align to TRBD2. Germline V gene sequence: CDR1 DFQATT, CDR2 SNEGSKA (reference sequence). The CDR3 covers 16 residues. CDR3 region: CSATGSRRGGTYTQYF. In nucleotides, the CDR3 is TGCAGTGCTACTGGGTCTCGGCGGGGGGGCACATATACGCAGTATTTT.

Details on this clonotype: Given a much more abundant clone one base away, this may be a read error. This CDR3 reads CASNPRECEQFF. The CDR3, as DNA: TGTGCCAGCAACCCCAGGGAGTGTGAGCAGTTCTTC. The V call is TRBV12-3 or TRBV12-4, the J call TRBJ2-1; D possibly matches TRBD1 or TRBD2 (5 bases each). The V and J ends lost 7 bases and 9 bases respectively, with 13 bases between them. The CDR3 runs to 12 residues.

About this clonotype: At one boundary the junction diverges from the germline segment, which might be a read error. V gene TRBV11-2 combines with J gene TRBJ2-7; no definite D call. Germline lookup yields CDR1 SGHAT and CDR2 FQNNGV. The CDR3 has 14 amino acids. DNA for the CDR3: TGTGCCAGCAGCGTACTGCACAGCTCCTACCAGCATTACTTC. It encodes CASSVLHSSYQHYF. The full variable domain, its missing parts supplied by reference TRBV11-2 and TRBJ2-7, is EAGVAQSPRYKIIEKRQSVAFWCNPISGHATLYWYQQILGQGPKLLIQFQNNGVVDDSQLPKDRFSAERLKGVDSTLKIQPAKLEDSAVYLCASSVLHSSYQHYFGPGTRLTVT.

A note on this clonotype: One end of the junction fails to match germline, which may point to a read error. The chain combines TRBV4-1 with TRBJ2-5, with 12 bases that match TRBD2. CDR3 length: 17 amino acids. Germline assignment: CDR1 MGHRA and CDR2 YSYEKL. For the CDR3, the DNA is TGCACCAGCAGCCAAGATTGGACTAGCGGGGCCCCCAAGACCCTGTACTTC. Translated, it gives CTSSQDWTSGAPKTLYF.

On this clonotype itself: The junction and the germline gene differ at one end; a read error may be behind it. The chain employs TRBV11-2 and TRBJ2-5; 7 bases agree with TRBD1. The germline CDR1 and CDR2 sequences are SGHAT and FQNNGV. The CDR3 runs to 13 residues. In DNA form, the CDR3 reads TGTGCCAGTAGCTCCACAGGGGATGGGACCCAGTACTTC. This encodes CASSSTGDGTQYF.

For the CDR3, the DNA is TGTGCCAGCAGCCTCGGACGGGGATTCTCTGAAGCTTTCTTT. This sequence encodes CASSLGRGFSEAFF. V usage is TRBV11-1 and J usage is TRBJ1-1; D gene uncertain. The CDR3 length is 14 residues. Germline V gene data show CDR1 as SGHAT and CDR2 as FQDESV (reference sequence). Trimming shortened V by 5 bases and J by 6 bases, and 16 bases separated the two germline ends.

Points on this clonotype: One end of the junction varies from germline; a read error may be responsible. The chain uses TRBV11-2 and TRBJ2-2; D possibly corresponds to TRBD2 (5 bases). Per germline, CDR1 SGHAT and CDR2 FQNNGV. The CDR3 length is 15 residues. The CDR3 loop reads CASSLVDWNTGELIF. The CDR3 region has the DNA TGTGCCAGCAGCTTAGTGGACTGGAATACCGGGGAGTTGATTTTT.

Concerning this clonotype: An end of the junction differs from the germline gene, which may be a read error. The DNA of the CDR3 is TGTGCCAGCAGTGGGGGCTTGGAGATGGTATCCTACAATGAGCAGTTTTTC. Residues: CASSGGLEMVSYNEQFF. The chain combines TRBV6-5 with TRBJ2-1; possible D gene TRBD1, 6 bases. Germline V gene data show CDR1 as MNHEY and CDR2 as SVGAGI. CDR3 length equals 17 residues.

Comment on this clonotype: At one boundary the junction diverges from the germline segment, which might be a read error. As DNA, the CDR3 is TGCAGTGCTAGGGATAGTGGGACCAGGACGTCCTACGATGAGCAGTTCTTC. Translation gives CSARDSGTRTSYDEQFF. The chain has TRBV20-1 and TRBJ2-1; the D gene could be TRBD1 or TRBD2 (5 bases each). In germline, CDR1 is DFQATT, CDR2 SNEGSKA (reference sequence). The CDR3 extends over 17 amino acids.

The chain is built from TRBV29-1 and TRBJ1-4; D ambiguous. The V end was cut by 2 bases, the J end by 8 bases, with 9 bases between. Germline values: CDR1 SQVTM, CDR2 ANQGSEA. CDR3 size: 12 residues. CDR3 bases: TGCAGCGTTGAACACCGTGGGGAAAAACTGTTTTTT. Protein product: CSVEHRGEKLFF.

To note about this clonotype: The junction does not match germline at one end; this may be a read error. The V gene is TRBV4-1, the J gene TRBJ2-2, with TRBD2 as a possible D gene (6 bases). There are 16 residues in the CDR3. Germline V gives CDR1 MGHRA, CDR2 YSYEKL. CDR3 region: CASSQRLVGANGQLFF. DNA for the CDR3: TGCGCCAGCAGCCAACGACTAGTGGGAGCTAACGGGCAGCTGTTTTTT.

Regarding this clonotype: A junction boundary mismatches the germline segment, possibly from a read error. The chain links TRBV7-9 to TRBJ1-2; a weak D match, TRBD1 (5 bases). The CDR3 has 16 residues. Per germline, CDR1 SEHNR and CDR2 FQNEAQ (reference sequence). The CDR3 spells CANSETAGGTRYGYAF. The CDR3 DNA reads TGTGCCAACAGCGAAACGGCGGGGGGGACTCGGTATGGCTACGCCTTC. The variable domain in full, with the rest retrieved from reference TRBV7-9 and TRBJ1-2, is DTGVSQNPRHKITKRGQNVTFRCDPISEHNRLYWYRQTLGQGPEFLTYFQNEAQLEKSRLLSDRFSAERPKGSFSTLEIQRTEQGDSAMYLCANSETAGGTRYGYAFGSGTRLTVV.

The table lists this clonotype with a count of one. It is likely a read error, because the conserved phenylalanine at the end of the CDR3 is missing. The DNA is left out, because the CDR3 cannot be placed on it with certainty; the CDR3 is given as TCRdb lists it. The chain is built from TRBV12-3 or TRBV12-4 and TRBJ1-3; the table's D call, TRBD1, was not checked against the DNA. The CDR3 spans 20 residues, counting both ends. CDR3 amino acids: CASSHVRYRTGNVSGNTVYI.

A word on this clonotype: At one of its ends the junction is not consistent with the germline gene, which may arise from a read error. V is TRBV11-1 and J is TRBJ2-5, with D unresolved. The CDR3 length is 14 residues. Germline CDR1 is SGHAT and CDR2 is FQDESV (reference sequence). CDR3 in amino acids: CASSFTPSGEAQYF. The CDR3 DNA is TGTGCCAGCAGCTTTACACCGAGTGGAGAGGCCCAGTATTTC.

This clonotype has just a few counts. The chain uses TRBV10-2 and TRBJ2-3; D call uncertain. V gave up 10 bases and J gave up 4 bases, with 9 bases separating them. Germline CDR1 reads WSHSY; CDR2 reads SAAADI. The CDR3 consists of 11 residues. CDR3 sequence reads: CATRHSDTQYF. CDR3 nucleotide sequence: TGCGCCACCCGACACTCAGATACGCAGTATTTT.

In regard to this clonotype: Germline and junction disagree at one end, which may indicate a read error. The chain carries TRBV11-1 and TRBJ2-2; 12 positions match TRBD2. CDR1 is SGHAT and CDR2 is FQDESV in the germline V gene (reference sequence). The CDR3 spans 17 residues. The CDR3 DNA is TGTGCTGGCAGCCGGACTAGCGGGGAGGCTAACACGGGGGAGCTGTTTTTT. This encodes CAGSRTSGEANTGELFF.

To note about this clonotype: One end of the junction varies from germline; a read error may be responsible. The chain couples TRBV11-1 to TRBJ1-1; D possibly corresponds to TRBD1 (5 bases). Germline lookup yields CDR1 SGHAT and CDR2 FQDESV (reference sequence). The length of the CDR3 is 14 residues. The CDR3: CASSLEAGWTEAFF. CDR3 nucleotide sequence: TGTGCAAGCAGCTTAGAGGCAGGGTGGACTGAAGCTTTCTTT.

This clonotype was counted a few times. The junction shows a germline mismatch at one end, possibly a read error. This chain uses TRBV6-5 with TRBJ1-5, with TRBD1 as a possible D gene (6 bases). CDR1 MNHEY and CDR2 SVGAGI come from the germline V gene. The CDR3 is made up of 15 amino acids. CDR3 in amino acids: CASSYLQGSNQAQHF. In DNA form, the CDR3 reads TGTGCCAGTAGTTACCTACAGGGAAGTAATCAGGCCCAGCATTTT.

With regard to this clonotype: Germline is not matched at one junction end, which may reflect a read error. V usage is TRBV12-3 or TRBV12-4 and J usage is TRBJ2-3; D possibly corresponds to TRBD2 (5 bases). This CDR3 has 15 residues. CDR3 amino acids: CTSSFSSVNTDTQYF. CDR3 bases: TGTACCAGCAGTTTCAGTAGCGTTAACACAGATACGCAGTATTTT.